The sequence of this TCR beta chain was determined in a study of CXCR3-negative and CXCR3-positive naive CD8 T cells. Study as a whole: Approximately 130 million TRB reads in total, about 1.5 +/- 0.3 million per library.

Study findings and constraints: TRB CDR3 hydrophobicity was greater in CXCR3-positive naive cells than in CXCR3-negative naive cells. PBMCs showed partially decreased CXCR3 expression after cryopreservation, and most assays used fresh PBMCs.

Germline V gives CDR1 MGHRA, CDR2 YSYEKL. The CDR3 has 15 amino acids. UMI labels and 5' RACE were used to prepare the TRB cDNA libraries. Reprocessing the 5' RACE reads, TCRdb reports a single entry for every CDR3 protein and omits DNA. The sample includes under 150,000 distinct CDR3 sequences. As for this clonotype: As yet, its antigen is unknown.

Input material: naive CXCR3+ CD8+ T cells from blood. The subset here: CD45RO-CCR7+CD27+CD95- naive CD8+ T cells expressing CXCR3 (TNR3+). This TCR derives from a human donor in good health. Some clones in this sample may be carry-over from other donors' samples. The V and J genes are TRBV4-1 and TRBJ2-7; the D gene TCRdb calls, TRBD1, cannot be checked with no DNA. CDR3 residues: CASSQETGRYYEQYF.